This T cell receptor beta chain appears in the sequencing data of a study of blood T cell repertoires in COVID-19 (dated by TCRdb to 2018 to 2020). Looking at the study overall: The collaborator samples originated in the United States, Italy and Spain and spanned the acute and convalescent phases of COVID-19. The material from the prospective study consisted of cDNA or gDNA derived from T cells, B-cell-depleted T cells, or PBMCs. The dataset comprised deeply sampled blood TCRbeta repertoires from subjects exposed to, actively infected with, or recovered from COVID-19. The repertoires were released in a freely available public database intended as a resource for research on the immune response to SARS-CoV-2. The samples were drawn from the first 160 participants of the ongoing ImmuneRACE study and from roughly 1,300 subjects provided by 6 global collaborators. The sample metadata nearly always contained a de-identified subject ID, COVID-19 status, age in years and sex. Where available, HLA class I and class II types were obtained from metadata supplied by the sample provider rather than from assay-based typing.

Worth noting for this clone: Which antigen it targets is not known. No quality values exist for individual bases; no much larger clone is one base distant.

General findings and caveats noted by the study authors: Clinical and demographic metadata were provided uncurated, with the amount varying by source and participant.

The immunoSEQ Assay, a bias-controlled multiplex PCR, was used to amplify TCRbeta CDR3 regions from genomic DNA. As for the original processing: The number of nucleated cells in each sample was estimated by amplification of reference gene primers within the assay. To quantify the absolute abundance of each unique TCRbeta CDR3 rearrangement, sequence reads were collapsed and filtered. For each sample, productive Simpson clonality was calculated as the square root of Simpson's diversity index over productive rearrangements. TCRdb took this table from immuneACCESS and kept in-frame rearrangements with V and J called. Such tables lack part of the clones; where checked against another copy, unresolved V genes explain under half of the gap, and the rest is unexplained. D and trimming were read from the DNA, whereas the V and J calls and clone size are those reported in that table. The sample table records approximately 170,000 clones; 80% to 90% of these occur just once. The ten largest clones capture about 14% of the sample.

One collaborating source in Seattle enrolled patients during active infection and followed them longitudinally through the course of disease. Each collaborating institution followed its own protocols to collect whole blood in K2EDTA tubes. Collaborator samples were shipped for TCRbeta analysis as frozen whole blood, isolated PBMCs, or DNA extracted from either sample type. CDR1 and CDR2 are drawn from the germline V gene (reference sequence): GTSNPN, SVGIG. V loses 8 bases at its end and J loses 1 base; junction bases beyond the gene matches: 3. Including the terminal cysteine and phenylalanine, the CDR3 comprises 12 residues. Here the CDR3 DNA is all that survives: 36 bases in frame from base 1.

The sequence links TRBV30 to TRBJ1-2, and 8 junction bases match TRBD1. The origin of this receptor is a woman aged 70-85 years with COVID-19, enrolled during active disease. The sample consisted of peripheral blood. The CDR3 region reads CAQGASNYGYTF. The nucleotide sequence reads as follows: TGTGCCCAGGGGGCAAGTAACTATGGCTACACCTTC.